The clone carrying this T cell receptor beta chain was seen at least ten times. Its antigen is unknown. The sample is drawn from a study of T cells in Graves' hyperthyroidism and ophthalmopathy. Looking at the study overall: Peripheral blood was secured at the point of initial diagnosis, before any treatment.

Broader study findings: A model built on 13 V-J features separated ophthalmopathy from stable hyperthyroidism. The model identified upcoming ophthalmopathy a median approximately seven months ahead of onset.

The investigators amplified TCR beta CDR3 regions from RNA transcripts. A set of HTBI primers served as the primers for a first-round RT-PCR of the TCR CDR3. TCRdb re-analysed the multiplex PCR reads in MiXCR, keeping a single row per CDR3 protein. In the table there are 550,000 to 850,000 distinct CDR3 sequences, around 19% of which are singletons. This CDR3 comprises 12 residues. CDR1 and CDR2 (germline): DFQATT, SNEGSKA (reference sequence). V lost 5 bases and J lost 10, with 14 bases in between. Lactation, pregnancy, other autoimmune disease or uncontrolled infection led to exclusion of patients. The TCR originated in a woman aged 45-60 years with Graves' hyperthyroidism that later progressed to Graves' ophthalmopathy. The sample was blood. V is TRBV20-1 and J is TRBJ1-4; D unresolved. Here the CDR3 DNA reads TGCAGTGCTCCGTGGTCGGATTCAAAACTGTTTTTT. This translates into CSAPWSDSKLFF.